These T cell receptor beta chains were read from a single sample in a study of graft-versus-host responses after intestinal transplantation. Here immunoSEQ multiplex PCR was the method, and the copy in TCRdb shows in-frame clones only, minus some. The top ten hold approximately 16% of the sample, which has over 8,500 clones, more than 90% seen once. Here the sequenced sample was bone marrow, taken around 500 days after intestinal transplantation. These receptors were taken from a human patient who received an intestinal transplant, so some T cells may come from the graft donor. Each CDR3 is given with its conserved first and last residue. Fields, in order: J gene, V gene, D gene, clone size, CDR3 DNA, CDR3 protein. A D gene is named only where the DNA matches it firmly. Rows give clone size only sometimes, using once, few, many, or a class for an expanded clone.

TRBJ2-1	TRBV4-3	TRBD2	-	TGCGCCAGCAGCCAAGATGCCCTGCGCGGGAGTCGGTACGATGAGCAGTTCTTC	CASSQDALRGSRYDEQFF
TRBJ1-1	TRBV5-1	-	-	TGCGCCAGCAGCTTGGCCAGGGGAATGAACACTGAAGCTTTCTTT	CASSLARGMNTEAFF
TRBJ1-1	TRBV28	-	-	TGTGCCAGCAGTCCAGGGTTCATGAACACTGAAGCTTTCTTT	CASSPGFMNTEAFF
TRBJ1-5	TRBV7-8	TRBD1	-	TGTGCCAGCAGCTTAATGACAGGGCAGGTCCATAGCAATCAGCCCCAGCATTTT	CASSLMTGQVHSNQPQHF
TRBJ2-5	TRBV2	-	-	TGTGCCAGCAGTGAAGGGCCACCCCGGAGGGATCGGGAGACCCAGTACTTC	CASSEGPPRRDRETQYF
TRBJ2-1	TRBV6-4	-	-	TGTGCCAGCAGTGACGCAGAAGGGGGGAACAATGAGCAGTTCTTC	CASSDAEGGNNEQFF
TRBJ1-6	TRBV6-6	-	-	TGTGCCAGCAGTTCCTCTAGCGGCGGAGGCGGTTCACCCCTCCACTTT	CASSSSSGGGGSPLHF
TRBJ1-2	TRBV19	TRBD1	once	TGTGCCAGTAGTATGCCGACAGGGGTAGGAGTTGGCTATGGCTACACCTTC	CASSMPTGVGVGYGYTF
TRBJ2-1	TRBV30	-	-	TGTGCCTGGAGTGTTTTTTCTTATAAGCAGTTCTTC	CAWSVFSYKQFF
TRBJ1-2	TRBV6-6	-	once	TGTGCCAGCAGTTTTGACAGCTTAGCTGGCTACACCTTC	CASSFDSLAGYTF
TRBJ1-2	TRBV19	-	-	TGTGCCAGTAGTATAGGGGGCGTGGACTATGGCTACACCTTC	CASSIGGVDYGYTF
TRBJ2-7	TRBV4-2	-	-	TGTGCCAGCAGCTTTGGGACGCACGCCTACGAGCAGTACTTC	CASSFGTHAYEQYF
TRBJ2-7	TRBV18	-	once	TGTGCCAGCTCACCATTCTTGGGGGTCCCTTACGAGCAGTACTTC	CASSPFLGVPYEQYF
TRBJ1-2	TRBV4-2	TRBD1	-	TGTGCCAGCAGCCCTGGGACAGGGGGTGGCTATGGCTACACCTTC	CASSPGTGGGYGYTF
TRBJ2-7	TRBV28	-	-	TGTGCCAGCAGTTTTTCGGGAGAGCTTCTGCCCTACGAGCAGTACTTC	CASSFSGELLPYEQYF
TRBJ1-4	TRBV11-2	TRBD1	once	TGTGCCAGCAGCGACACGACAGGGTGGGGCGAACTGTTTTTT	CASSDTTGWGELFF
TRBJ2-7	TRBV5-4	-	-	TGTGCCAGCAGCTTTACGGGGAACTACGAGCAGTACTTC	CASSFTGNYEQYF
TRBJ2-5	TRBV6-5	TRBD1	-	TGTGCCAGCAGTGCACAGGGGGCCAGGCAAGAGACCCAGTACTTC	CASSAQGARQETQYF
TRBJ2-5	TRBV9	-	-	TGTGCCAGCAGCGTGGGGAATCCTACCCAAGAGACCCAGTACTTC	CASSVGNPTQETQYF
TRBJ2-7	TRBV7-2	TRBD2	-	TGTGCCAGCAGCATAGCCCTGGGACTAGCGGGAGAAGGCTACGAGCAGTACTTC	CASSIALGLAGEGYEQYF
TRBJ2-5	TRBV6-5	TRBD2	once	TGTGCCAGCAGTTCGGCTAGCGGGAGGGCCAGGGAGACCCAGTACTTC	CASSSASGRARETQYF
TRBJ1-1	TRBV7-9	-	-	TGTGCCAGCAGACAAATACACACTGAAGCTTTCTTT	CASRQIHTEAFF
TRBJ1-1	TRBV6-6	-	-	TGTGCCAGCAGTTACGGGACGGCTAACACTGAAGCTTTCTTT	CASSYGTANTEAFF
TRBJ2-5	TRBV2	TRBD2	-	TGTGCCAGCACTCGGGAGGGAACCCAAGAGACCCAGTACTTC	CASTREGTQETQYF
TRBJ2-7	TRBV4-1	-	-	TGCGCCAGCAGCCAAGATGGCGAAGACGAGCAGTACTTC	CASSQDGEDEQYF
TRBJ2-7	TRBV11-1	-	-	TGTGCCAGCAGCTTAGTTAGAGGACAGACTTTTGGAGTGGGCGAGCAGTACTTC	CASSLVRGQTFGVGEQYF
TRBJ2-7	TRBV2	-	-	TGTGCCAGCAGTTCCGGGGGAGGCCCCTACGGCGAGCAGTACTTC	CASSSGGGPYGEQYF
TRBJ1-2	TRBV2	TRBD1	-	TGTGCCAGGGGACAGGAAGAGTACTATGGCTACACCTTC	CARGQEEYYGYTF
TRBJ2-2	TRBV19	TRBD1	once	TGTGCCAGTACCTGGACAGGGGCGAACACCGGGGAGCTGTTTTTT	CASTWTGANTGELFF
TRBJ2-3	TRBV4-1	-	-	TGCGCCAGCAGCCAAGATATGACTAGGGGCACAGATACGCAGTATTTT	CASSQDMTRGTDTQYF
TRBJ2-7	TRBV15	TRBD1	-	TGTGCCACCCCAACGATCACCGGGACAGGGGGCGCGGAGGGGGACTACGAGCAGTACTTC	CATPTITGTGGAEGDYEQYF
TRBJ2-2	TRBV15	TRBD2	-	TGTGCCACCAGCAGAGGCCTTAGCGGGGGGAACACCGGGGAGCTGTTTTTT	CATSRGLSGGNTGELFF
TRBJ2-7	TRBV28	-	-	TGTGCCAGCAGTCCTGACTACCCGGAAGGGGACGAGCAGTACTTC	CASSPDYPEGDEQYF
TRBJ2-3	TRBV5-6	-	-	TGTGCCAGCAGCCAGGGGGGCGCAGATACGCAGTATTTT	CASSQGGADTQYF
TRBJ2-7	TRBV5-4	TRBD2	-	TGTGCCAGCAGCTTGGCCCTGGGACTAGCGGGAGTTACCTACGAGCAGTACTTC	CASSLALGLAGVTYEQYF
TRBJ1-4	TRBV15	-	-	TGTGCCACCAGCAGAGCCCGTCATGAAAAACTGTTTTTT	CATSRARHEKLFF
TRBJ1-4	TRBV4-3	-	-	TGCGCCAGCAGCCAAGTAAACAGGAAGAATGAAAAACTGTTTTTT	CASSQVNRKNEKLFF
TRBJ2-7	TRBV10-3	-	few	TGTGCCATCAGTGAGAGGCTCAACGAGCAGTACTTC	CAISERLNEQYF
TRBJ2-2	TRBV14	-	-	TGTGCCAGCAGCCAAGATTCGTCAGGACCTAACACCGGGGAGCTGTTTTTT	CASSQDSSGPNTGELFF
TRBJ2-1	TRBV6-5	TRBD2	-	TGTGCCAGCAGCCTACTAGCGTCCTACAATGAGCAGTTCTTC	CASSLLASYNEQFF
TRBJ1-1	TRBV7-9	-	once	TGTGCCAGCAGCTTACGTTGGACAGACTCCTCTTGGGGCACTGAAGCTTTCTTT	CASSLRWTDSSWGTEAFF
TRBJ1-1	TRBV10-3	TRBD1	-	TGTGCCAGCTTAACAGGGGGCACTGAAGCTTTCTTT	CASLTGGTEAFF
TRBJ2-7	TRBV27	-	once	TGTGCCAGCAGTTTAAAATGGGGGGCTCCACCGAACGAGCAGTACTTC	CASSLKWGAPPNEQYF